This T cell receptor beta chain was sequenced during a study of early T cells in non-severe SARS-CoV-2 infection. Losses at the gene ends were 1 base for V and 8 bases for J; bases not matched to a gene: 4. The CDR3 is 15 amino acids. Unique molecular identifier tags were affixed to discrete cDNA molecules. TCRdb ran MiXCR on the 5' RACE reads and lists one entry per CDR3 protein. The sample has about 59,000 distinct CDR3 sequences, about 13% seen once. Study-wide results and caveats: A preference for anti-spike CD8 responses marked VDJdb matching, which missed private and CD4 specificities.

Concerning this clonotype itself: What it binds is unknown.

Sequences were derived from whole blood, sampled at baseline. This clonotype was obtained from an adult who was a healthcare worker with PCR-confirmed SARS-CoV-2 infection or an uninfected control (not recorded which). The V and J genes are TRBV12-3 or TRBV12-4 and TRBJ2-1; the match to TRBD2 covers 11 bases. The CDR3: CASSLDSGGADEQFF. DNA for the CDR3: TGTGCCAGCAGTTTAGATAGCGGGGGGGCGGATGAGCAGTTCTTC.